Given below is one TCR beta chain in context. These data belong to a study of T cell responses to AZD1222 COVID-19 vaccine. Measured with immunoSEQ multiplex PCR; TCRdb has only the in-frame clones, and not every one. The repertoire consists of about 110,000 clones, with approximately 90% occurring once and the leading ten covering 6.5% to 9.5%. V dropped 4 bases and J dropped 0; count of bases not matched to a gene: 9. The V gene's germline CDR1 is SGHRS and CDR2 YFSETQ. The CDR3 sequence is 17 residues long. Sequenced here: peripheral blood, sampled on day 0 of AZD1222 vaccination. The sequence was collected from an adult in good health. V usage is TRBV5-1 and J usage is TRBJ2-2; 7 nucleotides match TRBD2. Here the CDR3 DNA reads TGCGCCAGCAGCCCCGGCTGGGGGGGAACGAACACCGGGGAGCTGTTTTTT. Residues: CASSPGWGGTNTGELFF.